Below are 8 T cell receptor beta chains sequenced from a single sample in a study of OX40 agonist ivuxolimab in advanced cancers. TCRdb's table, derived via immunoSEQ multiplex PCR, lists solely in-frame clones and lacks some. Seen here are some 46,000 clones, over 75% observed once, and the top ten hold around 20%. The material sequenced was CD4+ or CD8+ T cells sorted from blood, taken in a trial of the OX40 agonist ivuxolimab. Receptor source: an adult with an advanced solid tumor such as melanoma, head and neck, liver or kidney cancer.

This rearrangement joins TRBV5-4 to TRBJ2-5; 12 bases match TRBD2. The CDR3 consists of 15 residues. V shed 3 bases, J shed 4 bases, and the junction held 4 bases outside the gene matches. CDR1 SGHNT and CDR2 YYREEE come from the germline V gene (reference sequence). DNA for the CDR3: TGTGCCAGCAGCTCCCCTAGCGGGGGGGGAGAGACCCAGTACTTC. Protein: CASSSPSGGGETQYF.

The chain employs TRBV27 and TRBJ1-1; D is uncertain. The V end lost 3 bases, the J end lost 3 bases, and 14 bases lay between the germline ends. The CDR3 is 15 residues long. CDR1 is MNHEY and CDR2 is SMNVEV in the germline V gene (reference sequence). CDR3 nucleotide sequence: TGTGCCAGCAGTTTGGGAGGCTCATGGGACACTGAAGCTTTCTTT. It codes for CASSLGGSWDTEAFF.

The chain uses TRBV5-4 and TRBJ2-7; D call uncertain. The CDR3 runs to 15 residues. With 0 bases removed from V and 2 bases from J, the gap between germline ends came to 12 bases. Germline loops: CDR1 SGHNT, CDR2 YYREEE (reference sequence). CDR3 in DNA: TGTGCCAGCAGCTTGGGGTTAGGAGTAGCCTACGAGCAGTACTTC. It specifies CASSLGLGVAYEQYF.

The gene calls are TRBV19 and TRBJ1-6, with D possibly TRBD1 on 6 matching bases. CDR1 and CDR2 (germline): LNHDA, SQIVND (reference sequence). The V end lost 5 bases, the J end lost 0 bases, and 14 bases lay between the germline ends. This CDR3 comprises 17 residues. The CDR3 reads CASSPRTASSYNSPLHF. The CDR3 nucleotides read TGTGCCAGTAGTCCGAGGACAGCGAGCTCCTATAATTCACCCCTCCACTTT.

V gene TRBV6-5 combines with J gene TRBJ2-7; D ambiguous. This CDR3 has 15 amino acids. Trimming stripped 0 bases from V and 5 bases from J, with 14 bases between. Germline-derived CDR1 and CDR2 are MNHEY and SVGAGI. The CDR3: CASSYSREFFHEQYF. CDR3 nucleotides: TGTGCCAGCAGTTACTCAAGGGAATTTTTCCACGAGCAGTACTTC.

This chain links TRBV4-1 with TRBJ1-4, with D unclear. Germline CDR1 is MGHRA and CDR2 is YSYEKL. V lost 7 bases to trimming and J lost 2 bases, with 11 bases between them. This CDR3 comprises 14 residues. CDR3 region: CASTRRPTNEKLFF. The CDR3 DNA reads TGCGCCAGCACCCGACGTCCCACTAATGAAAAACTGTTTTTT.

This clone is a singleton in its sample. J is TRBJ1-2 and V is TRBV2, with D possibly TRBD1 on 5 matching bases. The CDR3 loop spans 11 amino acids. CDR1 and CDR2 (germline): SNHLY, FYNNEI. Trimming cost V 6 bases and J 6 bases, with 8 bases left between them. The CDR3 spells CASRGEDGYTF. The CDR3 region has the DNA TGTGCCAGCAGGGGGGAGGATGGCTACACCTTC.

The chain carries TRBV6-5 and TRBJ1-1, with TRBD1 identical over 8 bases. There are 15 residues in the CDR3. Germline loops: CDR1 MNHEY, CDR2 SVGAGI. V trimming: 0 bases; J trimming: 6 bases; junction bases outside the gene matches: 6. CDR3 nucleotides: TGTGCCAGCAGTTACTCGCGGACAGGGTTACCTGAAGCTTTCTTT. It translates to CASSYSRTGLPEAFF.